This entry features one T cell receptor beta chain sequence. Its binding antigen is unknown. It has no much larger one-base neighbor in the sample; base qualities were not kept. The sample comes from a study of CD8 T cells in ankylosing spondylitis (dated by TCRdb to 2016 to 2017). Regarding the research as a whole: T cell receptor beta repertoires were profiled in healthy donors and ankylosing spondylitis patients so that disease-linked TCR variants could be found. The whole study cohort included 95 to 130 healthy donors and about two dozen ankylosing spondylitis patients. Peripheral blood was sampled, and synovial fluid was additionally collected from ankylosing spondylitis patients.

The full study reports these points: A TCR beta motif made up of several highly homologous amino acid variants appeared to be characteristic of blood from ankylosing spondylitis patients. In peripheral blood, the disease-linked clones were found at relatively low frequencies and had a CD8+ phenotype. Some motif variants were previously reported in synovial fluid and blood of reactive arthritis patients, suggesting common disease-initiation mechanisms. The disease-linked clones were reported as significantly enriched in matched synovial fluid samples from ankylosing spondylitis patients.

The listed sequencing device is Illumina HiSeq 2500. Quantitative 5'-RACE with molecular barcodes was used to prepare TCR beta libraries. In the paper's pipeline: A new computational method based on a probabilistic model of VDJ rearrangement was used to identify disease-linked TCR variants. TCRdb cleaned the public reads at Q25 with fastp, built clones with MiXCR and kept in-frame beta chains. Entries that share a CDR3 protein sequence are merged under the most common genes and DNA. The V and J calls come from TCRdb's annotation, not from the publication. This sample has some 700,000 distinct CDR3 sequences in its table, and around 19% of those were observed once. The top ten clones comprise roughly a fifth of the sample. In the germline V gene (reference sequence), CDR1 corresponds to LGHDT and CDR2 to YNNKEL. The CDR3 numbers 14 residues from cysteine through phenylalanine. The read is trimmed to its CDR3 DNA, 42 bases read in frame from base 1. Trimming takes 0 bases from V and 12 bases from J, and the germline ends sit 15 bases apart.

The rearranged chain carries TRBV3-1 and TRBJ2-1, with a weak D call of TRBD1 (6 bases match). Source material: blood, either unsorted or a sorted T cell fraction (not recorded which). The clonotype comes from a male donor with ankylosing spondylitis. The nucleotides are TGTGCCAGCAGCCAAGATTGGGGGCAGACAGCGCAGTTCTTC. Its product reads: CASSQDWGQTAQFF.